This passage covers 20 T cell receptor beta chains from one sample sequenced in a study of blood T cell repertoires in COVID-19. The table came from immunoSEQ multiplex PCR; TCRdb's copy has only in-frame clones and leaves some out. The sample records over 250,000 clones, roughly 83% being singletons. The sequencing input was peripheral blood. The receptor source for this set is a human donor with COVID-19, enrolled during active disease. The donor label of this sample is uncertain.

The chain employs TRBV3-1 (or the pseudogene TRBV3-2) and TRBJ2-3, with 11 nucleotides matching TRBD2. The J segment lost 5 bases and the V segment lost 2 bases, leaving 6 bases of the junction unmatched. Germline-derived CDR1 and CDR2 are LGHDT and YNNKEL (reference sequence). This CDR3 has 16 residues. The CDR3 protein is CASSQLLAGEVDTQYF. DNA for the CDR3: TGTGCCAGCAGCCAACTACTAGCGGGAGAGGTAGATACGCAGTATTTT.

The chain joins TRBV5-6 to TRBJ2-3; TRBD2 matches at 10 bases. Germline-derived CDR1 and CDR2 are SGHDT and YYEEEE. The junction had 2 bases not matched to a gene; V was cut back by 1 base and J by 3 bases. The CDR3 runs 15 residues. The CDR3 protein is CASSLLGLATDTQYF. For the CDR3, the DNA is TGTGCCAGCAGCTTGCTGGGACTAGCGACAGATACGCAGTATTTT.

The gene calls are TRBV7-2 and TRBJ1-6; 8 nucleotides align to TRBD1. This CDR3 is built from 16 residues. Germline values: CDR1 SGHTA, CDR2 FQGNSA. The junction had 19 bases not matched to a gene; V was cut back by 5 bases and J by 16 bases. This CDR3 is CASSPDSQGALGGLHF. For the CDR3, the DNA is TGTGCCAGCAGCCCCGACTCTCAGGGGGCGCTTGGAGGGCTCCACTTT. The complete variable domain, with remaining parts taken from reference TRBV7-2 and TRBJ1-6, reads GAGVSQSPSNKVTEKGKDVELRCDPISGHTALYWYRQSLGQGLEFLIYFQGNSAPDKSGLPSDRFSAERTGGSVSTLTIQRTQQEDSAVYLCASSPDSQGALGGLHFGNGTRLTVT.

The V call is TRBV7-5, the J call TRBJ2-7; the table gives TRBD2 as D, unverified against the DNA. TRBV7-5 is tagged as a pseudogene. This CDR3 has 16 residues. The CDR3 bases are TGTGCCAGAAGCTTAGAGGGGCTAGCGGGAGGGAACGAGCAGTACTTC. Its protein product is CARSLEGLAGGNEQYF.

The rearrangement uses TRBV29-1 and TRBJ2-1; D perhaps matches TRBD1 (5 bases). The CDR3 runs to 15 residues. Looked up from germline, CDR1 is SQVTM and CDR2 is ANQGSEA. Trimming took off 7 bases at V and 0 bases at J, with 16 bases between the two ends. The CDR3: CSAEGADTSYNEQFF. CDR3 DNA sequence: TGCAGCGCCGAAGGGGCTGACACCTCCTACAATGAGCAGTTCTTC.

This chain links TRBV3-1 (or the pseudogene TRBV3-2) with TRBJ1-5, with 10 bases fitting TRBD1. The CDR3 runs 16 residues. CDR1 is LGHDT and CDR2 is YNNKEL in the germline V gene (reference sequence). With V trimmed by 5 bases and J by 2 bases, 6 bases remained unmatched. CDR3 protein: CASSKGTGEGNQPQHF. CDR3 in DNA: TGTGCCAGCAGCAAAGGGACAGGGGAGGGCAATCAGCCCCAGCATTTT.

The chain's CDR3 is CASSLLTSSDTQYF. CDR3 in DNA: TGTGCCAGCAGCTTGCTGACTAGTTCCGATACGCAGTATTTT. The gene calls are TRBV7-3 and TRBJ2-3, with D possibly being TRBD2 (6 bases). Trimming cost V 3 bases and J 6 bases, with 13 bases left between them. The length of the CDR3 is 14 residues. In germline, CDR1 is SGHTA, CDR2 FQGTGA. Drawing the rest from reference TRBV7-3 and TRBJ2-3, the complete variable domain is GAGVSQTPSNKVTEKGKYVELRCDPISGHTALYWYRQSLGQGPEFLIYFQGTGAADDSGLPNDRFFAVRPEGSVSTLKIQRTERGDSAVYLCASSLLTSSDTQYFGPGTRLTVL.

The chain employs TRBV5-6 and TRBJ2-1, with D possibly matching TRBD2 (5 bases). The germline CDR1 and CDR2 sequences are SGHDT and YYEEEE. The length of the CDR3 is 13 residues. Trimming pared 2 bases from V and 9 bases from J, leaving 12 bases between. CDR3 in amino acids: CASSLNLATEQFF. CDR3 nucleotides: TGTGCCAGCAGCTTAAACCTAGCCACTGAGCAGTTCTTC. Filled out from reference TRBV5-6 and TRBJ2-1, the complete variable domain reads DAGVTQSPTHLIKTRGQQVTLRCSPKSGHDTVSWYQQALGQGPQFIFQYYEEEERQRGNFPDRFSGHQFPNYSSELNVNALLLGDSALYLCASSLNLATEQFFGPGTRLTVL.

This chain joins TRBV18 and TRBJ2-7, with 7 bases matching TRBD1. The V gene's germline CDR1 is KGHSH and CDR2 LQKENI. V lost 6 bases and J lost 4; bases outside the gene matches: 15. There are 16 residues in the CDR3. CDR3 sequence: CASSGTGTVKAYEQYF. As DNA, the CDR3 is TGTGCCAGCTCTGGAACGGGGACAGTAAAAGCTTACGAGCAGTACTTC.

The rearrangement uses TRBV3-1 (or the pseudogene TRBV3-2) and TRBJ2-1; 8 positions match TRBD2. V trimming: 1 base; J trimming: 8 bases; junction bases outside the gene matches: 7. CDR3 size: 15 residues. CDR1 is LGHDT, CDR2 YNNKEL, per germline (reference sequence). The CDR3 sequence: CASSQAASGFDEQFF. CDR3 bases: TGTGCCAGCAGCCAAGCTGCTAGCGGGTTCGATGAGCAGTTCTTC.

This chain joins TRBV7-2 and TRBJ2-7; D perhaps matches TRBD1 (5 bases). Trimming took 6 bases from V and 3 from J, leaving 12 bases between them. CDR3 length equals 13 residues. CDR1 and CDR2 from the germline V gene are SGHTA and FQGNSA. The CDR3 reads CASRKQGFYEQYF. The CDR3, as DNA: TGTGCCAGCAGGAAGCAGGGTTTCTACGAGCAGTACTTC. Full variable domain (remainder filled in from reference TRBV7-2 and TRBJ2-7): GAGVSQSPSNKVTEKGKDVELRCDPISGHTALYWYRQSLGQGLEFLIYFQGNSAPDKSGLPSDRFSAERTGGSVSTLTIQRTQQEDSAVYLCASRKQGFYEQYFGPGTRLTVT.

V gene TRBV10-3 combines with J gene TRBJ2-7, with 7 positions matching TRBD1. V lost 6 bases to trimming and J lost 7 bases; unmatched junction nucleotides: 12. The germline V gene encodes CDR1 ENHRY and CDR2 SYGVKD. The CDR3 has 14 residues. The chain's CDR3 is CAISLGQPRGEQYF. The CDR3 nucleotides read TGTGCCATCAGCCTGGGACAGCCCCGAGGGGAGCAGTACTTC.

The rearrangement joins TRBV7-2 to TRBJ1-2; possibly TRBD1 for D (6 bases). CDR1 and CDR2 from the germline V gene are SGHTA and FQGNSA. The CDR3 has 15 residues. V was shortened by 7 bases and J by 8 bases, with 23 bases between the two germline ends. The CDR3 coding sequence is TGTGCCAGCAACATCGGGGGGGGCAGGCCTCAGGGCTACACCTTC. This translates into CASNIGGGRPQGYTF.

The rearrangement links TRBV3-1 (or the pseudogene TRBV3-2) to TRBJ2-2, with D perhaps matching TRBD1 (5 bases). The CDR3 runs to 17 residues. Germline V lookup: CDR1 LGHDT, CDR2 YNNKEL (reference sequence). V gave up 0 bases and J gave up 5 bases, with 16 bases separating them. Written as DNA, the CDR3 is TGTGCCAGCAGCCAAGAAGGGGCAGGGCGTTGGACCGGGGAGCTGTTTTTT. It is translated as CASSQEGAGRWTGELFF.

The chain couples TRBV10-3 to TRBJ2-3, with 7 bases that match TRBD2. With V trimmed by 9 bases and J by 0 bases, 9 bases remained unmatched. This CDR3 spans 15 amino acids. Germline V lookup: CDR1 ENHRY, CDR2 SYGVKD. DNA for the CDR3: TGTGCCATTGGGGGGGGAGCGTCGAGCACAGATACGCAGTATTTT. This translates into CAIGGGASSTDTQYF.

CDR3 sequence (DNA): TGTGCCACCGGGGGACTAGCGGGGTCCACAGATACGCAGTATTTT. Translating it yields CATGGLAGSTDTQYF. The rearrangement joins TRBV24-1 to TRBJ2-3, with TRBD2 matching over 13 bases. The CDR3 contains 15 residues. Unmatched junction bases numbered 4, after V lost 9 bases and J lost 2 bases. Germline V CDR1 and CDR2: KGHDR, SFDVKD.

The CDR3 reads CATSDDGLAGGVQETQYF. CDR3 sequence (DNA): TGTGCCACCAGTGACGACGGACTAGCGGGAGGAGTGCAGGAGACCCAGTACTTC. V gene TRBV24-1 combines with J gene TRBJ2-5; 14 positions match TRBD2. CDR1 is KGHDR and CDR2 is SFDVKD in the germline V gene. The CDR3 spans 18 residues. V shed 4 bases and J 5 bases; nucleotides not matched to a gene: 11.

The genes are TRBV2 and TRBJ1-5; D is perhaps TRBD1 (6 bases). Germline CDR1 reads SNHLY; CDR2 reads FYNNEI. The germline V and J ends were trimmed by 6 bases and 4 bases, with 16 bases remaining between them. The CDR3 is made up of 15 amino acids. The CDR3 sequence: CASSVEGGPNQPQHF. In DNA form, the CDR3 reads TGTGCCAGCAGCGTCGAAGGGGGACCTAATCAGCCCCAGCATTTT.

The V call is TRBV9, the J call TRBJ2-3; TRBD1 might be the D (6 bases). Trimming left V 5 bases short and J 5 bases short, with 15 bases between. The CDR3 consists of 14 residues. Per germline, CDR1 SGDLS and CDR2 YYNGEE. The CDR3 DNA follows: TGTGCCAGCAGTATCAGGGGAGAGTTAGATACGCAGTATTTT. Residues: CASSIRGELDTQYF.

This clone was seen more than once but under ten times. The chain recombines TRBV3-1 (or the pseudogene TRBV3-2) with TRBJ1-2, with D tentatively TRBD1 (6 bases). This CDR3 has 13 residues. The V gene's germline CDR1 is LGHDT and CDR2 YNNKEL (reference sequence). V gave up 2 bases and J gave up 3 bases, with 7 bases separating them. The DNA for the CDR3 is TGTGCCAGCAGCCAACCAGGGGACTATGGCTACACCTTC. Encoded protein: CASSQPGDYGYTF.